The present T cell receptor (beta chain) was sequenced within a study of blood T cell repertoires in COVID-19. Study details: Samples of COVID-19 (acute and convalescent) were obtained from the United States, Italy and Spain. Sample material is recorded as cDNA or gDNA derived from T cells, B-cell-depleted T cells, or PBMCs.

Under the authors' procedure: Reference gene primers were amplified, and this amplification served to estimate nucleated cell counts. The protocol was immunoSEQ multiplex PCR, while the TCRdb copy is restricted to in-frame clones and leaves out a portion. The V and J calls and clone size were taken over from that table, and D and trimming were inferred from the DNA. The sample shows some 110,000 clones, over 65% of them seen only once. J gave up 5 bases and V 6 bases, and 6 bases lay outside the gene matches. The CDR3 covers 13 residues. Germline CDR1 and CDR2: MDHEN and SYDVKM. V usage is TRBV28 and J usage is TRBJ2-7; TRBD2 matches at 8 bases. The sequence came from a man between 60 and 75 years old with acute or convalescent COVID-19. Sequencing was carried out using peripheral blood. CDR3 region: CASRGLVIHEQYF. The CDR3 DNA follows: TGTGCCAGCAGGGGACTAGTGATACACGAGCAGTACTTC. The variable domain in full, completed from reference TRBV28 and TRBJ2-7, reads DVKVTQSSRYLVKRTGEKVFLECVQDMDHENMFWYRQDPGLGLRLIYFSYDVKMKEKGDIPEGYSVSREKKERFSLILESASTNQTSMYLCASRGLVIHEQYFGPGTRLTVT.